This T cell receptor beta chain emerged from a study of T cells after yellow fever vaccination. Study-wide results and limits: Re-detected after boosting: most primary clones, approximately 97% of CD4 and 80% to 90% of CD8.

Each CDR3 protein is one row after TCRdb ran MiXCR on the 5' RACE reads. The sample records approximately 610,000 distinct CDR3 sequences, about 17% being singletons. Germline trimming cut 4 bases from V and 9 bases from J; bases unmatched to any gene: 5. The CDR3 runs 14 residues. Looked up from germline, CDR1 is SNHLY and CDR2 is FYNNEI. To note about this clonotype: The target antigen is unknown.

This TCR derives from a man younger than 35 who received the YFV17D yellow fever vaccine. The rearrangement links TRBV2 to TRBJ1-6; 8 nucleotides align to TRBD1. This specimen was PBMCs, taken 5 to 6 days after the first yellow fever vaccination. CDR3 loop: CASSVLDRVSPLHF. The CDR3 nucleotides read TGTGCCAGCAGTGTATTGGACAGGGTTTCACCCCTCCACTTT.